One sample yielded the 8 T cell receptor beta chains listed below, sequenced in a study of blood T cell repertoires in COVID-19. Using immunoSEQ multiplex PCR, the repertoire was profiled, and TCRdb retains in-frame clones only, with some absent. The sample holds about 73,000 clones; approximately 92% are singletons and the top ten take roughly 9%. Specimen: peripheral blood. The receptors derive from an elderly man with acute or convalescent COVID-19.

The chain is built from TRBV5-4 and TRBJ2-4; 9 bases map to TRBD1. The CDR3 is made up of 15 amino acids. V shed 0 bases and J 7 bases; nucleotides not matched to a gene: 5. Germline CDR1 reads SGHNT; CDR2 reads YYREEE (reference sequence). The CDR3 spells CASSLGGQGDNIQYF. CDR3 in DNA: TGTGCCAGCAGCTTGGGGGGACAGGGTGATAACATTCAGTACTTC.

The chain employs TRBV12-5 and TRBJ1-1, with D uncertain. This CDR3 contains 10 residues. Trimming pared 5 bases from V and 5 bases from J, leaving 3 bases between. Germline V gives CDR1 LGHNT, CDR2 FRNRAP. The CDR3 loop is CASGQTEAFF. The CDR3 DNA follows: TGTGCTAGTGGTCAAACTGAAGCTTTCTTT.

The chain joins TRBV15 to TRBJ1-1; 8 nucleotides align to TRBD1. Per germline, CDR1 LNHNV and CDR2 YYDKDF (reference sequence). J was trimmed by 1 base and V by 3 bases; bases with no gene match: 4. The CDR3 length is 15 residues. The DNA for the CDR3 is TGTGCCACCAGCAGGCGGGACAGGTCGAACACTGAAGCTTTCTTT. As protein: CATSRRDRSNTEAFF.

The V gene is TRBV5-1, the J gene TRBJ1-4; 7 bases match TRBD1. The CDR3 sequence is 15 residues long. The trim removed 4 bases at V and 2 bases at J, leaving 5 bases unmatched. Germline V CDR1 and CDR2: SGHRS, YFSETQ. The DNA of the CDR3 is TGCGCCAGCAGCGGGTCGGGACAGACTAATGAAAAACTGTTTTTT. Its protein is CASSGSGQTNEKLFF.

CDR3 protein: CASSRVGQRLTEAFF. The DNA of the CDR3 is TGTGCCAGCAGCCGAGTGGGACAGAGACTCACTGAAGCTTTCTTT. The chain uses TRBV7-9 and TRBJ1-1, with TRBD1 matching over 7 bases. Germline V gives CDR1 SEHNR, CDR2 FQNEAQ (reference sequence). The trim removed 5 bases at V and 4 bases at J, leaving 10 bases unmatched. The CDR3 has 15 residues.

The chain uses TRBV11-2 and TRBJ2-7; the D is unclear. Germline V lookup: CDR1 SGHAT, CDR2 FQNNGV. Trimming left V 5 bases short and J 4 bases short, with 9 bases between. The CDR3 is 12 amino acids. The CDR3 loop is CASSLRSYEQYF. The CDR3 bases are TGTGCCAGCAGCCTCCGTAGTTACGAGCAGTACTTC.

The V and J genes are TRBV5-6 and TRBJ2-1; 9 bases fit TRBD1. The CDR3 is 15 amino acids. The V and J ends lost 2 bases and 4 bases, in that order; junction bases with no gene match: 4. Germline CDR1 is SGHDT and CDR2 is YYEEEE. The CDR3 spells CASSLQGAGYNEQFF. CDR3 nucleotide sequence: TGTGCCAGCAGCTTACAGGGGGCGGGATACAATGAGCAGTTCTTC.

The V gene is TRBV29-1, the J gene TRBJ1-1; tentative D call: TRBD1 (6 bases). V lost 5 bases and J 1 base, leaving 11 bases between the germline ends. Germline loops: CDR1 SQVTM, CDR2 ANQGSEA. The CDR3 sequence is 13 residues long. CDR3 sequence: CSVLRDTNTEAFF. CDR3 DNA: TGCAGCGTTCTCCGGGACACGAACACTGAAGCTTTCTTT.